These T cell receptor beta chains were read from a single sample in a study of T cell responses to AZD1222 COVID-19 vaccine. Sequenced by immunoSEQ multiplex PCR; TCRdb stores in-frame clones only, minus some. The sample lists 140,000 to 150,000 clones; approximately 90% were seen once. The sample consisted of peripheral blood, taken on day 0 of AZD1222 vaccination. These receptors came from an adult in good health. Both conserved end residues are part of each CDR3. The D gene is left open where the match is weak. Only part of the rows carry a size: once, few, many, or a class if the clone is expanded.

.,.,TRBV5-6,TRBJ1-4,CASSPDGGLSEKLFF,TGTGCCAGCAGCCCGGATGGGGGGCTCAGTGAAAAACTGTTTTTT
.,.,TRBV4-2,TRBJ1-1,CASSQDAGRLEAFF,TGTGCCAGCAGCCAAGATGCGGGCAGACTTGAAGCTTTCTTT
.,TRBD1,TRBV2,TRBJ2-3,CASSGDRVTDTQYF,TGTGCCAGCAGTGGGGACAGGGTGACAGATACGCAGTATTTT
.,.,TRBV27,TRBJ2-7,CASRGGSYEQYF,TGTGCCAGCAGGGGGGGCTCCTACGAGCAGTACTTT
.,.,TRBV7-2,TRBJ2-5,CASSSRGPRGTQYF,TGTGCCAGCAGCTCCCGGGGGCCGCGGGGGACCCAGTACTTC
once,.,TRBV7-2,TRBJ2-1,CASSLVAELNYNEQFF,TGTGCCAGCAGCTTAGTCGCGGAGTTGAACTACAATGAGCAGTTCTTC
.,.,TRBV7-2,TRBJ1-4,CASRGGGGAHLTNEKLFF,TGTGCCAGCCGGGGCGGAGGGGGGGCCCATCTAACTAATGAAAAACTGTTTTTT
.,TRBD1,TRBV5-1,TRBJ1-1,CASSPSPTGGTEAFF,TGCGCCAGCAGCCCGTCACCGACAGGGGGCACTGAAGCTTTCTTT
.,.,TRBV7-6,TRBJ1-6,CASSRDGNSPLHF,TGTGCCAGCAGCCGGGACGGCAATTCACCCCTCCACTTT
.,.,TRBV6-2/TRBV6-3,TRBJ1-6,CASSYSANSPLHF,TGTGCCAGCAGTTACTCGGCAAATTCACCCCTCCACTTT
.,.,TRBV12-3/TRBV12-4,TRBJ1-1,CASGRNRNTEAFF,TGTGCCAGCGGAAGAAACAGGAACACTGAAGCTTTCTTT
.,.,TRBV27,TRBJ1-5,CASRSGGKGNQPQHF,TGTGCCAGCAGGTCGGGAGGGAAGGGCAATCAGCCCCAGCATTTT
.,.,TRBV4-3,TRBJ1-2,CASSQRRGTENYGYTF,TGCGCCAGCAGCCAAAGAAGGGGGACGGAGAACTATGGCTACACCTTC
.,.,TRBV7-2,TRBJ2-7,CASSSPGLNYEQYF,TGTGCCAGCAGCTCACCGGGACTCAATTACGAGCAGTACTTC
.,.,TRBV2,TRBJ1-6,CASTDQDSLNSPLHF,TGTGCCAGCACTGACCAGGACAGCCTTAATTCACCCCTCCACTTT
.,.,TRBV18,TRBJ1-3,CASSPPYSGNTIYF,TGTGCCAGCTCACCACCGTACTCTGGAAACACCATATATTTT
once,.,TRBV9,TRBJ1-4,CASSGPKFPGESEKLFF,TGTGCCAGCAGCGGACCGAAGTTCCCGGGGGAAAGTGAAAAACTGTTTTTT
.,.,TRBV5-1,TRBJ2-3,CASSFSTDTQYF,TGCGCCAGCAGCTTTAGCACAGATACGCAGTATTTT
.,TRBD1,TRBV9,TRBJ1-1,CASSRGTGTEAFF,TGTGCCAGCAGCCGAGGGACAGGCACTGAAGCTTTCTTT
once,.,TRBV9,TRBJ1-1,CASSVERNTEAFF,TGTGCCAGCAGCGTAGAACGGAACACTGAAGCTTTCTTT
.,TRBD2,TRBV4-1,TRBJ2-1,CASSQISGDQTYNEQFF,TGCGCCAGCAGCCAGATTAGCGGGGATCAGACCTACAATGAGCAGTTCTTC
once,.,TRBV2,TRBJ1-2,CASSRSRDYGYTF,TGTGCCAGCAGCAGATCCAGGGACTATGGCTACACCTTC
.,.,TRBV7-9,TRBJ1-3,CASSLGHPGYSGNTIYF,TGTGCCAGCAGCTTGGGACACCCAGGCTACTCTGGAAACACCATATATTTT
once,TRBD2,TRBV7-2,TRBJ2-3,CASSLGAGVPDTQYF,TGTGCCAGCAGCCTCGGGGCGGGAGTTCCCGATACGCAGTATTTT
.,.,TRBV7-9,TRBJ1-3,CATPGRSGNTIYF,TGTGCCACCCCAGGACGTTCTGGAAACACCATATATTTT
once,.,TRBV5-8,TRBJ2-6,CASSIQGSGANVLTF,TGTGCCAGCAGCATACAGGGCTCCGGGGCCAACGTCCTGACTTTC
.,.,TRBV6-2/TRBV6-3,TRBJ2-1,CASSLTDNNEQFF,TGTGCCAGCAGTTTGACAGATAACAATGAGCAGTTCTTC